Presented here are 4 T cell receptor beta chains from one specimen sequenced in a study of graft-versus-host responses after intestinal transplantation. Profiled with immunoSEQ multiplex PCR; TCRdb holds only in-frame clones, not every one. Among over 65,000 clones listed, 92% were seen once. The input for sequencing was PBMCs, taken 98 days after intestinal transplantation. The receptors were sampled from a human patient who received an intestinal transplant, so some T cells may come from the graft donor.

This chain joins TRBV7-6 and TRBJ2-1, with TRBD1 matching over 8 bases. V trimming: 0 bases; J trimming: 4 bases; junction bases outside the gene matches: 5. The CDR3 runs 16 residues. Germline V CDR1 and CDR2: SGHVS, FNYEAQ. CDR3 region: CASSLAMGQAYNEQFF. As DNA, the CDR3 is TGTGCCAGCAGCTTAGCAATGGGACAGGCTTACAATGAGCAGTTCTTC.

V is TRBV15 and J is TRBJ1-1; no definite D call. CDR3 length equals 13 residues. Germline V gene sequence: CDR1 LNHNV, CDR2 YYDKDF (reference sequence). The ends were cut back, 5 bases at V and 1 base at J, with 8 bases in the middle. Written as DNA, the CDR3 is TGTGCCACCAGCCCAGAGTGGAACACTGAAGCTTTCTTT. Its protein is CATSPEWNTEAFF.

J is TRBJ2-1 and V is TRBV7-8, with TRBD2 matching 7 bases. The germline gives CDR1 SGHVS, CDR2 FQNEAQ. V trimming: 1 base; J trimming: 1 base; junction bases outside the gene matches: 7. This CDR3 is 17 amino acids long. CDR3 amino acids: CASSLGGGSGSYNEQFF. Here the CDR3 DNA reads TGTGCCAGCAGCTTAGGGGGCGGGAGCGGGTCCTACAATGAGCAGTTCTTC.

The chain employs TRBV9 and TRBJ2-5; 9 bases are shared with TRBD1. The ends lost 3 bases at V and 4 bases at J; junction bases unmatched: 1. The CDR3 runs to 13 residues. The germline V gene has CDR1 SGDLS and CDR2 YYNGEE. In DNA form, the CDR3 reads TGTGCCAGCAGCGAGGGACAGGGAGAGACCCAGTACTTC. Amino acids: CASSEGQGETQYF.